Sequencing of this TCR beta chain was carried out in a study of blood T cells in healthy people across ages. Then a second PCR, running roughly 6 to 12 cycles, was carried out with a sample-barcoded 5' primer and a J-beta primer mix. TCRdb reprocessed the 5' RACE reads with MiXCR, giving one entry per CDR3 protein. Among just under 750,000 distinct CDR3 sequences listed, 20% to 25% were seen once. V lost 3 bases and J 7 bases, leaving 15 bases between the germline ends. In germline, CDR1 is DFQATT, CDR2 SNEGSKA (reference sequence). The CDR3 contains 14 residues. A remark on this clonotype: Its cognate antigen is unknown.

About 10 milliliters of peripheral blood were drawn from each donor into EDTA-treated tubes. General study points: Bulk PBMC profiling left naive and antigen-experienced comparisons inconclusive.

This clonotype was obtained from a man in his sixties or seventies in good health. Sequenced input: blood. This rearrangement joins TRBV20-1 to TRBJ2-2, with D perhaps TRBD2 (6 bases). The CDR3 is CSAREGRRVGELFF. The CDR3 DNA is TGCAGTGCTAGGGAGGGCCGGCGAGTCGGGGAGCTGTTTTTT.